These 4 T cell receptor beta chains came from one sample sequenced in a study of T cell responses to AZD1222 COVID-19 vaccine. TCRdb's table, derived via immunoSEQ multiplex PCR, lists solely in-frame clones and lacks some. The sample consists of roughly 93,000 clones, about nine tenths of them appearing once. The sample in question was peripheral blood, obtained on day 0 of AZD1222 vaccination. These receptors originate from an adult in good health.

CDR3 in DNA: TGTGCCAGTAGCTACACGGACAGGGGAGGTATTGTCAATCAGCCCCAGCATTTT. Translated, it gives CASSYTDRGGIVNQPQHF. The chain links TRBV19 to TRBJ1-5, with 9 bases aligning to TRBD1. Germline V gene data show CDR1 as LNHDA and CDR2 as SQIVND (reference sequence). The J segment lost 3 bases and the V segment lost 6 bases, leaving 15 bases of the junction unmatched. The CDR3 length is 18 residues.

The V call is TRBV28, the J call TRBJ1-4, with 7 positions matching TRBD1. CDR1 MDHEN and CDR2 SYDVKM come from the germline V gene. J gave up 5 bases and V 9 bases, and 9 bases lay outside the gene matches. This CDR3 is 14 amino acids long. The CDR3 nucleotides read TGTGCCAGTATAGGAGGGGGCAACAATGAAAAACTGTTTTTT. Protein sequence: CASIGGGNNEKLFF.

The V call is TRBV5-1, the J call TRBJ2-7; 10 bases fit TRBD1. The CDR3 loop spans 15 amino acids. Germline V gives CDR1 SGHRS, CDR2 YFSETQ. Losses at the gene ends were 4 bases for V and 1 base for J; bases not matched to a gene: 5. The CDR3 is CASSGGTGVSYEQYF. The CDR3 DNA is TGCGCCAGCAGCGGCGGGACAGGGGTGTCCTACGAGCAGTACTTC.

The DNA of the CDR3 is TGTGCCAGCAGCTCCCGGGACAGGGGTAGAGGCTACACCTTC. Encoded protein: CASSSRDRGRGYTF. The rearrangement uses TRBV21-1 and TRBJ1-2; the table's D call TRBD1 went unverified against the DNA. TRBV21-1 is a pseudogene. The CDR3 totals 14 residues.